The present TCR beta chain was sequenced within a study of blood T cell repertoires in COVID-19. Data came from immunoSEQ multiplex PCR; TCRdb stores just in-frame clones and leaves some out. The table lists some 180,000 clones, roughly 88% of them singletons, with roughly 5.3% in the top ten. CDR1 and CDR2 from the germline V gene are PRHDT and FYEKMQ (reference sequence). Losses at the gene ends were 4 bases for V and 1 base for J; bases not matched to a gene: 19. This CDR3 is 21 amino acids long. This sequence was found in a man aged 18 to 35 with COVID-19, enrolled during active disease. This chain joins TRBV13 and TRBJ2-1; TRBD2 aligns across 10 bases. Sequences were obtained from peripheral blood. The CDR3 reads CASSSRIPNTQREGSYNEQFF. The DNA for the CDR3 is TGTGCCAGCAGCTCCCGAATCCCGAATACCCAGCGGGAGGGTTCCTACAATGAGCAGTTCTTC.